This TCR beta chain originates from a study of shared clonotypes between healthy human individuals. General study findings and limits: Larger estimated richness was generally seen in naive subsets than in memory subsets.

Using immunoSEQ multiplex PCR, the repertoire was profiled, and TCRdb retains in-frame clones only, with some absent. The sample contains 1,400,000 or so clones, around 98.5% of which appear only once. The CDR3 contains 15 residues. Germline lookup yields CDR1 MNHEY and CDR2 SMNVEV (reference sequence). V lost 3 bases and J 10 bases, leaving 18 bases between the germline ends. As regards this clone: Its antigen remains unidentified.

The sequenced sample consisted of naive CD4+ T cells sorted from blood. The subset was: CD45RA+ positively selected. V gene TRBV27 combines with J gene TRBJ1-4; maybe TRBD1 (6 bases). The receptor was derived from a man aged 25 to 40 in good health. The CDR3 coding sequence is TGTGCCAGCAGTTTGGGGCAGGGGTTGGGTGGAAAACTGTTTTTT. It encodes CASSLGQGLGGKLFF.